Below are 4 T cell receptor beta chains sequenced from a single sample in a study of blood T cell repertoires in COVID-19. The assay was immunoSEQ multiplex PCR, and TCRdb's table has in-frame clones only and misses some. The sample records about 480,000 clones, 85% to 90% being singletons. The material sequenced was PBMCs or T cells enriched from blood (not recorded which). These receptors were obtained from a middle-aged woman who had recovered from COVID-19.

V usage is TRBV5-1 and J usage is TRBJ2-7; 8 bases are a match to TRBD1. CDR1 is SGHRS and CDR2 is YFSETQ in the germline V gene. This CDR3 comprises 12 residues. J was trimmed by 5 bases and V by 5 bases; bases with no gene match: 3. The CDR3 nucleotides read TGCGCCAGCAGACAGACAGGGGACGAGCAGTACTTC. It is translated as CASRQTGDEQYF.

This clone appeared a single time. V usage is TRBV7-9 and J usage is TRBJ1-1, with unresolved D. Germline values: CDR1 SEHNR, CDR2 FQNEAQ (reference sequence). The CDR3 consists of 11 residues. V was trimmed by 5 bases and J by 11 bases, leaving 12 bases between them. CDR3 coding DNA: TGTGCCAGCAGCCCGACGGGAAGGGCTTTCTTT. Protein sequence: CASSPTGRAFF.

The chain uses TRBV24-1 and TRBJ2-7; D ambiguous. CDR1 and CDR2 from the germline V gene are KGHDR and SFDVKD. The CDR3 spans 14 residues. The germline V and J ends were trimmed by 2 bases and 2 bases, with 9 bases remaining between them. CDR3 DNA sequence: TGTGCCACCAGTGATTCTCCGCCGGCCTACGAGCAGTACTTC. It yields the protein CATSDSPPAYEQYF.

The V and J genes are TRBV12-3 or TRBV12-4 and TRBJ1-1, with a weak D call TRBD1 (5 bases). V lost 3 bases, J lost 3 bases, and 8 bases lay in between. There are 13 residues in the CDR3. CDR3 sequence reads: CASSLAGYTEAFF. The CDR3 region has the DNA TGTGCCAGCAGTTTGGCAGGGTACACTGAAGCTTTCTTT.